This is a list of T cell receptor beta chains from one sample in a study of regulatory T cells in long-lasting Graves disease. TCRdb processed the multiplex PCR reads anew with MiXCR; each CDR3 protein has one entry. The sample contains roughly 400,000 distinct CDR3 sequences, about 15% of which appear only once. Another study also made use of these data, one on T cells in Graves' hyperthyroidism and ophthalmopathy.

The material was peripheral blood mononuclear cells (PBMCs), obtained at new diagnosis, from a patient treated with antithyroid drugs. The origin of the receptors is a woman in her thirties or forties with Graves disease. The CDR3 runs from the conserved cysteine through the conserved F or W. The D gene is left open where the match is weak. Only part of the rows carry a size: once, few, many, or a class if the clone is expanded.

>TRBJ2-1|TRBV18|TRBD2|many
TGTGCCAGCTCCCCGTCCCGTACTAGCGGGAGCAGGGAGCAGTTCTTC
CASSPSRTSGSREQFF
>TRBJ1-2|TRBV12-3/TRBV12-4|TRBD1|many
TGTGCCAGCAGTACGACTTTGGGACAGGGCTCTGGCTACACCTTC
CASSTTLGQGSGYTF
>TRBJ1-6|TRBV7-8|TRBD1|many
TGTGCCAGCAGCTTAGCACCGGGACAGGGGGATTCACCCCTCCACTTT
CASSLAPGQGDSPLHF
>TRBJ2-1|TRBV5-1|.|.
TGCGCCAGCAGCACTCCGGGAACCTACAATGAGCAGTTCTTC
CASSTPGTYNEQFF
>TRBJ1-1|TRBV15|.|many
TGTGCCACCAGCAGACCCCCCGACAGCCTGAACACTGAAGCTTTCTTT
CATSRPPDSLNTEAFF
>TRBJ2-7|TRBV6-1|TRBD1|many
TGTGCCAGTGACAGGGGCTCCTACGAGCAGTACTTC
CASDRGSYEQYF
>TRBJ2-1|TRBV10-1|.|.
TGCGCCAGCAGTGCCTCGAGGGTTAGAGTCGAGCAGTTCTTC
CASSASRVRVEQFF
>TRBJ1-1|TRBV9|.|.
TGTGCCAGCAGCCAGTCTCCGAACACTGAAGCTTTCTTT
CASSQSPNTEAFF
>TRBJ2-7|TRBV12-3/TRBV12-4|TRBD2|many
TGTGCCAGCAGCCCTCCCGTACTAGCGGGAGTCTACGAGCAGTACTTC
CASSPPVLAGVYEQYF
>TRBJ2-4|TRBV24-1|.|.
TGTGCCACCAGTGACACAGGGAGGGAAAACATTCAGTACTTC
CATSDTGRENIQYF